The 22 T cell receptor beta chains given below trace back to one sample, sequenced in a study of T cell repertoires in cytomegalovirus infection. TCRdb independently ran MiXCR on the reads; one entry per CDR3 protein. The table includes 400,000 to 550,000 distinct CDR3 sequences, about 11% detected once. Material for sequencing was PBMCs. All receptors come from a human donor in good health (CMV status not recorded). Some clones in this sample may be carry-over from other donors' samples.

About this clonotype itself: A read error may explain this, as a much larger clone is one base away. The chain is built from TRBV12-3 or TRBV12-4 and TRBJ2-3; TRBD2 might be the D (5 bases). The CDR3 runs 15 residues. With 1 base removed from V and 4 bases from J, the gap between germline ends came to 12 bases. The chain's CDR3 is CASSLGASRADTQYF. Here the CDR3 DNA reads TGTGCCAGCAGTTTAGGGGCTAGCCGCGCAGATACGCAGTATTTT.

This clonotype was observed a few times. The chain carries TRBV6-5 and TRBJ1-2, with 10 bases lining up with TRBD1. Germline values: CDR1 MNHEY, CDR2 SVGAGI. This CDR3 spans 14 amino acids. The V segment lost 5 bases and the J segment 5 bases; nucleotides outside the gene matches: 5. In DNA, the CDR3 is TGTGCCAGCAGTACGGACAGGGGGTGGTATGGCTACACCTTC. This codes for CASSTDRGWYGYTF.

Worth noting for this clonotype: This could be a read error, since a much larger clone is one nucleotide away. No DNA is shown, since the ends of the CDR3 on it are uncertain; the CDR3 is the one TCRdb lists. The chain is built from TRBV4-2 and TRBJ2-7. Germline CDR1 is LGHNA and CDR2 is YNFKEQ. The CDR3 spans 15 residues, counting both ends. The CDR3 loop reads CANSQDWASGSYEHF.

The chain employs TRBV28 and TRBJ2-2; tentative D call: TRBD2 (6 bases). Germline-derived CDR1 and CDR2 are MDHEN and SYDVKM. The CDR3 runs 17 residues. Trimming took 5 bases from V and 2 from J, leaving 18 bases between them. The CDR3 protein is CASSPPEGRPNTGELFF. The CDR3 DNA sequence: TGTGCCAGCAGTCCCCCGGAGGGCAGGCCTAACACCGGGGAGCTGTTTTTT.

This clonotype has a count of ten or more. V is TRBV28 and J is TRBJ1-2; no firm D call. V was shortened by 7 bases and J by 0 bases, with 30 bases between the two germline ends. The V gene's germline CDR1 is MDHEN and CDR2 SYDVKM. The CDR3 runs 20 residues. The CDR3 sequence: CASNPYDPFLELTPNYGYTF. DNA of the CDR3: TGTGCCAGCAACCCGTACGACCCGTTCCTCGAATTGACGCCTAACTATGGCTACACCTTC.

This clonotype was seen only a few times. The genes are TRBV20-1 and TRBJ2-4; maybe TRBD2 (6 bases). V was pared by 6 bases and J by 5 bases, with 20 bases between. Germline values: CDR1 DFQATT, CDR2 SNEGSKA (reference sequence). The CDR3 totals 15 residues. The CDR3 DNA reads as TGCAGTGCCGCCGGAGGGGCTGGGTTAGAAAACATTCAGTACTTC. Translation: CSAAGGAGLENIQYF.

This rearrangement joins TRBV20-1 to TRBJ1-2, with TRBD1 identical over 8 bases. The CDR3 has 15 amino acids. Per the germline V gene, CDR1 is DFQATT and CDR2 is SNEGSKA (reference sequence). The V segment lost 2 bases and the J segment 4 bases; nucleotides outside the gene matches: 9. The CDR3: CSARNRDRNLYGYTF. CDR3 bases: TGCAGTGCTAGAAACCGGGACAGGAACCTCTATGGCTACACCTTC.

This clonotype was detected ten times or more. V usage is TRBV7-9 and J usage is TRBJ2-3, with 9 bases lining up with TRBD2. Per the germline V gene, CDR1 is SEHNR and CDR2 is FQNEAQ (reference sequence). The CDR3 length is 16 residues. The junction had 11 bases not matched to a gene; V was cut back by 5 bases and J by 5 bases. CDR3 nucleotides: TGTGCCAGCAGCCGGACTGGCGGGGGGGCAGGAGATACGCAGTATTTT. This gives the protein CASSRTGGGAGDTQYF.

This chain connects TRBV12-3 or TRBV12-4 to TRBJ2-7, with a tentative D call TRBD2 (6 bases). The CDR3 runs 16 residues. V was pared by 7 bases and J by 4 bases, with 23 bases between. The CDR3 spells CASTPPRSGDVYEQYF. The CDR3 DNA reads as TGTGCCAGCACCCCGCCGCGGTCGGGGGATGTTTACGAGCAGTACTTC.

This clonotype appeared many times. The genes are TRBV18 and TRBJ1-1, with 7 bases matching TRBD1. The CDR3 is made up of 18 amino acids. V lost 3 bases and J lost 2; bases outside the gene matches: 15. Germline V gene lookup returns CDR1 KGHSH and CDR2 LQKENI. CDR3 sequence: CASSPSWGQRNRNTEAFF. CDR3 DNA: TGTGCCAGCTCACCCTCTTGGGGACAGCGTAACCGAAACACTGAAGCTTTCTTT.

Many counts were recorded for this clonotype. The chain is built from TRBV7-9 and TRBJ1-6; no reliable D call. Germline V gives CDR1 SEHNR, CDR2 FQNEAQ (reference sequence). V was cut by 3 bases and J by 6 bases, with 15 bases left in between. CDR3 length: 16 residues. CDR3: CASSLDRLVGNSPLHF. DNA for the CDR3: TGTGCCAGCAGCTTGGACCGCTTGGTGGGTAATTCACCCCTCCACTTT. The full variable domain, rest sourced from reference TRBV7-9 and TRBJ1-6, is DTGVSQNPRHKITKRGQNVTFRCDPISEHNRLYWYRQTLGQGPEFLTYFQNEAQLEKSRLLSDRFSAERPKGSFSTLEIQRTEQGDSAMYLCASSLDRLVGNSPLHFGNGTRLTVT.

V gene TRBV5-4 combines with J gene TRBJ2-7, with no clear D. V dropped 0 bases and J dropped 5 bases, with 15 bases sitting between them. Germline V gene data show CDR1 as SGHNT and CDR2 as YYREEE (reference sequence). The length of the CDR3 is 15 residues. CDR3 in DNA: TGTGCCAGCAGCTTGGAAATTGGTGCAGGTAACGAGCAGTACTTC. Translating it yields CASSLEIGAGNEQYF.

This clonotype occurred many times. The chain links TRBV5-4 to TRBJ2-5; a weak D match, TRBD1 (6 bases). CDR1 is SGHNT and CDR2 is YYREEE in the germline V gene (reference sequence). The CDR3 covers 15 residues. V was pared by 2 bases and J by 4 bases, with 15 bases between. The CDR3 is CASSFLSQGRETQYF. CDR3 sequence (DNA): TGTGCCAGCAGCTTCTTGTCACAGGGACGAGAGACCCAGTACTTC.

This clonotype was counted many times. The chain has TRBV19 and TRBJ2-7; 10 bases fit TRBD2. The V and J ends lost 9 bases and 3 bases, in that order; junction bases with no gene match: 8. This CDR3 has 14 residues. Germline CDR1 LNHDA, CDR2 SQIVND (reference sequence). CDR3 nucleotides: TGTGCCAGCAGCAAGCGGGAGGGGAGCTACGAGCAGTACTTC. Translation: CASSKREGSYEQYF.

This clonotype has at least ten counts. In DNA form, the CDR3 reads TGTGCCAGCAGCTTAGCTTTCTCGGGGGGAAGAAGTAACTATGGCTACACCTTC. Amino acid sequence: CASSLAFSGGRSNYGYTF. The rearrangement links TRBV7-2 to TRBJ1-2; D may be TRBD1 (5 bases). CDR1 is SGHTA, CDR2 FQGNSA, per germline. The CDR3 length is 18 residues. Trimming shortened V by 0 bases and J by 1 base, and 18 bases separated the two germline ends.

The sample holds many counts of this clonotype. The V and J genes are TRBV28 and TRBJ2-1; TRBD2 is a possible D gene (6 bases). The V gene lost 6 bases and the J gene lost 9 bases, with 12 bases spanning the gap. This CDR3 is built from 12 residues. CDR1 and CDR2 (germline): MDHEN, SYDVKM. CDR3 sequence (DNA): TGTGCCAGCAGGGACTACCACCCTGAGCAGTTCTTC. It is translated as CASRDYHPEQFF. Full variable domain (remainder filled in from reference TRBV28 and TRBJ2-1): DVKVTQSSRYLVKRTGEKVFLECVQDMDHENMFWYRQDPGLGLRLIYFSYDVKMKEKGDIPEGYSVSREKKERFSLILESASTNQTSMYLCASRDYHPEQFFGPGTRLTVL.

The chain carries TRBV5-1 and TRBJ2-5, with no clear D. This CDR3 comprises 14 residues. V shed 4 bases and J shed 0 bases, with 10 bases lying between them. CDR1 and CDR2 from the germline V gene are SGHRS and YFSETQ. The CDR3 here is CASSLPRDQETQYF. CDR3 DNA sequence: TGCGCCAGCAGCCTACCAAGGGACCAAGAGACCCAGTACTTC.

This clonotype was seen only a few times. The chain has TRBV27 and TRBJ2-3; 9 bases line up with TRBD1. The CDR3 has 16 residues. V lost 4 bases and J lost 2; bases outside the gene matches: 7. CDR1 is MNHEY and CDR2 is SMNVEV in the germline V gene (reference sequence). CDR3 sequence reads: CASSSRQGVTTDTQYF. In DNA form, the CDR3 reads TGTGCCAGCAGTTCCCGACAGGGGGTAACCACAGATACGCAGTATTTT.

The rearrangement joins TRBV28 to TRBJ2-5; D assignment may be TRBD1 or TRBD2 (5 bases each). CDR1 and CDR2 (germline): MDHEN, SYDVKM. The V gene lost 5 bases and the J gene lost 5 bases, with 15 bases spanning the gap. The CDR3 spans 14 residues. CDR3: CASSTWGREETQYF. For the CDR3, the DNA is TGTGCCAGCAGTACCTGGGGCAGGGAGGAGACCCAGTACTTC.

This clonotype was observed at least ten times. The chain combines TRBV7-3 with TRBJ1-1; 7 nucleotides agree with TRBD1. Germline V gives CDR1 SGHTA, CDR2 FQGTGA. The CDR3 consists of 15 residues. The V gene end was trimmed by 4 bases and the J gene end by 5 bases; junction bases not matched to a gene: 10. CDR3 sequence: CASSSEGGGWTEAFF. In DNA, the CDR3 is TGTGCCAGCAGCTCAGAAGGAGGGGGCTGGACTGAAGCTTTCTTT.

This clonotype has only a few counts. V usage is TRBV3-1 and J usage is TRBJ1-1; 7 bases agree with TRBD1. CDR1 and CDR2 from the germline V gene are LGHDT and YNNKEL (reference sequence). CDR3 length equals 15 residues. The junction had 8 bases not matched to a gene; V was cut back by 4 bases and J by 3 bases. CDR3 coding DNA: TGTGCCAGCAGCCCATCAACAGGGGTGGACACTGAAGCTTTCTTT. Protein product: CASSPSTGVDTEAFF.

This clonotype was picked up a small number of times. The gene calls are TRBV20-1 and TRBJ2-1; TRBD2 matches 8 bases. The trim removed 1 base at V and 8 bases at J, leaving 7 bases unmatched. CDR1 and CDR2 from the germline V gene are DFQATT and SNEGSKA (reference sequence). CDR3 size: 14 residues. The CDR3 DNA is TGCAGTGCTAGAGTTAGCGGGAAGACTTATGAGCAGTTCTTC. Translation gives CSARVSGKTYEQFF.